This entry features one T cell receptor (beta chain) sequence. Its antigen is unknown. Read sequence stops 3 residues before the CDR3 end, and the germline J gene provides the missing end. The CDR3 runs 13 residues. CDR1 SNHLY and CDR2 FYNNEI come from the germline V gene. Trimming at V came to 9 bases and at J to 2 bases, leaving 5 bases not matched to a gene. TCRdb keeps only in-frame clones here, not all; method: immunoSEQ multiplex PCR. This sample's table has over 25,000 clones. These data belong to a study of Tregs in tolerant kidney transplant recipients. Study-level points and caveats: Antigen-driven expansion was suggested because donor-specific Tregs expanded more than all Tregs in tolerant patients.

This rearrangement joins TRBV2 to TRBJ2-7; TRBD1 matches at 9 bases. Sequencing used CD8+ T cells from blood, obtained before the transplant. This clonotype was sampled from a human donor who received a combined kidney and bone marrow transplant. CDR3 residues: CASRGTGTYEQYF. CDR3 DNA (partial): TGTGCCAGTCGTGGGACAGGGACCTACGAG.